Listed below are T cell receptor beta chains from one sample, sequenced in a study of blood T cell repertoires in COVID-19. The table came from immunoSEQ multiplex PCR; TCRdb's copy has only in-frame clones and leaves some out. The sample carries fewer than 200,000 clones, roughly four fifths recorded once. Material: peripheral blood. Receptor source: a man between 35 and 55 years old who had recovered from COVID-19. Each CDR3 is given with its conserved first and last residue. A D gene is named only where the DNA matches it firmly. Some rows have no size entry. The others give once, few or many, or a class for an expanded clone.

J	length	D	size	V	CDR3	DNA
TRBJ2-1	13	TRBD2	few	TRBV11-3	CASSLGLAMEQFF	TGTGCCAGCAGCTTAGGACTAGCGATGGAGCAGTTCTTC
TRBJ2-2	17	TRBD2	NA	TRBV27	CASSFLAGALSTGELFF	TGTGCCAGCAGTTTTCTAGCGGGGGCCTTGAGCACCGGGGAGCTGTTTTTT
TRBJ2-5	14	TRBD1	NA	TRBV5-1	CASSGGQGGETQYF	TGCGCCAGCAGCGGGGGACAGGGGGGAGAGACCCAGTACTTC
TRBJ2-7	14	TRBD1	NA	TRBV10-2	CASTPTGGTFEQYF	TGCGCCAGCACTCCGACAGGGGGTACGTTCGAGCAGTACTTC
TRBJ1-2	12	NA	once	TRBV30	CAWSGGGYGYTF	TGTGCCTGGAGTGGGGGCGGCTATGGCTACACCTTC
TRBJ1-1	14	NA	NA	TRBV9	CASSVDGAGTEAFF	TGTGCCAGCAGCGTAGATGGGGCTGGCACTGAAGCTTTCTTT
TRBJ1-2	12	NA	NA	TRBV28	CANGGRLDGYTF	TGTGCCAACGGAGGCCGGTTGGATGGCTACACCTTC
TRBJ2-2	13	NA	NA	TRBV19	CASRYRNTGELFF	TGTGCCAGTAGATACAGGAACACCGGGGAGCTGTTTTTT
TRBJ1-1	12	NA	NA	TRBV30	CAWSQDYTEAFF	TGTGCCTGGAGCCAGGATTACACTGAAGCTTTCTTT
TRBJ2-1	15	TRBD1	NA	TRBV4-3	CASSQDARDSNEQFF	TGCGCCAGCAGCCAAGACGCTCGGGACAGCAATGAGCAGTTCTTC
TRBJ1-5	16	NA	NA	TRBV7-2	CASSLWSADSAQPQHF	TGTGCCAGCAGCTTATGGTCAGCAGACTCCGCTCAGCCCCAGCATTTT
TRBJ2-7	14	TRBD2	NA	TRBV30	CAWSVRGGRNEQYF	TGTGCCTGGAGTGTGCGGGGGGGGCGCAACGAGCAGTACTTC
TRBJ1-6	12	NA	many	TRBV14	CASSQDRVTLHF	TGTGCCAGCAGCCAAGACAGGGTAACCCTCCACTTT
TRBJ1-4	15	TRBD1	NA	TRBV16	CASSLPGQTNEKLFF	TGTGCCAGCAGCCTTCCGGGACAGACTAATGAAAAACTGTTTTTT
TRBJ1-4	15	NA	NA	TRBV6-6	CASSLERQNNEKLFF	TGTGCCAGTTCTCTCGAGCGACAGAATAATGAAAAACTGTTTTTT
TRBJ1-3	16	NA	NA	TRBV7-3	CASSPSAGAAGNTIYF	TGTGCCAGCAGCCCTTCTGCGGGGGCCGCTGGAAACACCATATATTTT
TRBJ1-6	14	NA	NA	TRBV7-3	CASSPQGDNSPLHF	TGTGCCAGCAGCCCCCAGGGCGATAATTCACCCCTCCACTTT
TRBJ2-2	15	TRBD1	once	TRBV7-8	CASSGDRGVTGELFF	TGTGCCAGCAGCGGTGACAGGGGGGTAACCGGGGAGCTGTTTTTT
TRBJ2-7	14	NA	NA	TRBV28	CASSPLSPPYEQYF	TGTGCCAGCAGCCCACTGAGTCCTCCCTACGAGCAGTACTTC
TRBJ2-5	14	NA	few	TRBV5-1	CASSLDILEETQYF	TGCGCCAGCAGCTTGGATATTCTAGAGGAGACCCAGTACTTC
TRBJ2-2	16	TRBD2	many	TRBV9	CASSGSGTRATGELFF	TGTGCCAGCAGCGGCTCCGGGACTAGAGCCACCGGGGAGCTGTTTTTT
TRBJ2-3	15	NA	NA	TRBV9	CASRKSGAGTDTQYF	TGTGCCAGCAGGAAATCAGGGGCGGGCACAGATACGCAGTATTTT
TRBJ2-2	13	NA	NA	TRBV11-2	CASSLPTAGELFF	TGTGCCAGCAGCCTTCCGACAGCCGGGGAGCTGTTTTTT
TRBJ2-3	13	NA	NA	TRBV7-2	CASSLGGQDTQYF	TGTGCCAGCAGCTTAGGGGGGCAAGATACGCAGTATTTT
TRBJ2-1	12	NA	NA	TRBV7-9	CASSLARDEQFF	TGTGCCAGCAGCTTAGCCCGGGATGAGCAGTTCTTC
TRBJ1-4	15	NA	NA	TRBV5-4	CASSRGGQRDEKLFF	TGTGCCAGCAGCAGGGGGGGGCAGAGAGATGAAAAACTGTTTTTT
TRBJ1-1	15	NA	NA	TRBV30	CAWSPPGGGNTEAFF	TGTGCCTGGAGTCCTCCCGGGGGGGGGAACACTGAAGCTTTCTTT
TRBJ2-2	14	NA	NA	TRBV5-1	CASSGGLQTGELFF	TGCGCCAGCAGCGGGGGACTGCAAACCGGGGAGCTGTTTTTT
TRBJ2-5	16	NA	NA	TRBV5-8	CASSLFNVPSRETQYF	TGTGCCAGCAGCTTGTTTAACGTACCGTCGAGAGAGACCCAGTACTTC
TRBJ2-7	15	TRBD1	NA	TRBV11-3	CASSGSGQVSYEQYF	TGTGCCAGCAGCGGATCGGGACAGGTCTCCTACGAGCAGTACTTC
TRBJ2-1	15	TRBD2	NA	TRBV6-5	CASIKSGARYNEQFF	TGTGCCAGCATCAAAAGCGGGGCCAGATACAATGAGCAGTTCTTC